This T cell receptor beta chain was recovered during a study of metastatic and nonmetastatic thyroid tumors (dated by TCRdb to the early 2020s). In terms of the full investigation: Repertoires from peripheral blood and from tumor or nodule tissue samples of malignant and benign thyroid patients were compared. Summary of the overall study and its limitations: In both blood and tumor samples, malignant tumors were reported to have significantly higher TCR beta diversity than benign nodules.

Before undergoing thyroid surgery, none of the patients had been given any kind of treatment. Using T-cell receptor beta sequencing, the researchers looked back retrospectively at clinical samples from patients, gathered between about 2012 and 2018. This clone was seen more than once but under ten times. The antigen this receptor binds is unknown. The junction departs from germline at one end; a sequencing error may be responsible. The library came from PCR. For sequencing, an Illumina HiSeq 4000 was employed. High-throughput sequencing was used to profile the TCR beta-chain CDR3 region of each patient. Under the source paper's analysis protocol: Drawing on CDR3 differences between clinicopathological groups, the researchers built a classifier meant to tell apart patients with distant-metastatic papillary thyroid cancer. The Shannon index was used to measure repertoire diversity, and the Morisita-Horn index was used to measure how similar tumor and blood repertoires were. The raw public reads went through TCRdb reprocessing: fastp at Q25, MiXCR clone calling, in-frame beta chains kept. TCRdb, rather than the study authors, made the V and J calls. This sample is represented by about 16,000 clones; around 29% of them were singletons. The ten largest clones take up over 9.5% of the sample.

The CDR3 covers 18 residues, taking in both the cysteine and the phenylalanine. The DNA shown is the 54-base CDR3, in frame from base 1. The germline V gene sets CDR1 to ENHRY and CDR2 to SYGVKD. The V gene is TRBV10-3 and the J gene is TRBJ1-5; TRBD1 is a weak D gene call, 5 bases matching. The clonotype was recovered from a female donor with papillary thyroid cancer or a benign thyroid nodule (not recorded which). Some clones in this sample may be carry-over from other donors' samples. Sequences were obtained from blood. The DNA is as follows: TGTGCCATCGGTGACGGGGCTACGGGAAGGGGCTCAAATCAGCCCCAGCATTTT. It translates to CAIGDGATGRGSNQPQHF.